This is a list of T cell receptor beta chains from one sample in a study of beta chain features in type 1 diabetes. The repertoire was sequenced with immunoSEQ multiplex PCR; TCRdb's copy has only in-frame clones and lacks some. Of some 160,000 clones in the sample, about 9.8% were seen once. Sequenced: central memory CD4+ T cells from blood. Receptor source: a woman in her late teens or twenties in good health. Each CDR3 is given with its conserved first and last residue. The order of the fields is V gene, J gene, clone size, D gene, CDR3 protein, CDR3 DNA. A D gene is named only where the DNA matches it firmly. Clone size is given for some rows only: seen once, a few or many times, or a class if the clone is expanded.

v_call: TRBV30
j_call: TRBJ2-2
clone_size: NA
d_call: NA
cdr3_aa: CAWSESSGVNTGELFF
cdr3_nt: TGTGCCTGGAGTGAATCCTCCGGGGTCAACACCGGGGAGCTGTTTTTT

v_call: TRBV18
j_call: TRBJ2-3
clone_size: NA
d_call: TRBD2
cdr3_aa: CASRSGGGAVDTQYF
cdr3_nt: TGTGCCAGCCGAAGCGGCGGGGGGGCCGTAGATACGCAGTATTTT

v_call: TRBV23-1
j_call: TRBJ2-5
clone_size: few
d_call: TRBD2
cdr3_aa: CASSRHQGTSGKPVTPETQYF
cdr3_nt: TGCGCCAGCAGTCGCCACCAAGGGACTAGCGGGAAACCGGTTACCCCAGAGACCCAGTACTTC

v_call: TRBV5-4
j_call: TRBJ1-2
clone_size: NA
d_call: TRBD1
cdr3_aa: CASNAQGDYGYTF
cdr3_nt: TGTGCCAGCAACGCACAGGGGGATTATGGCTACACCTTC

v_call: TRBV10-3
j_call: TRBJ2-7
clone_size: few
d_call: NA
cdr3_aa: CAISADSYEQYF
cdr3_nt: TGTGCCATCAGCGCTGACAGTTACGAGCAGTACTTC

v_call: TRBV6-6
j_call: TRBJ2-1
clone_size: NA
d_call: TRBD2
cdr3_aa: CASSGLAGGANEQFF
cdr3_nt: TGTGCCAGCAGCGGACTAGCGGGAGGGGCCAATGAGCAGTTCTTC

v_call: TRBV7-9
j_call: TRBJ2-1
clone_size: few
d_call: NA
cdr3_aa: CASSLAEWDEQFF
cdr3_nt: TGTGCCAGCAGCTTAGCGGAGTGGGATGAGCAGTTCTTC

v_call: TRBV11-2
j_call: TRBJ2-5
clone_size: few
d_call: NA
cdr3_aa: CASSLGPQGQETQYF
cdr3_nt: TGTGCCAGCAGCTTAGGCCCACAGGGCCAAGAGACCCAGTACTTC

v_call: TRBV6-6
j_call: TRBJ2-3
clone_size: few
d_call: NA
cdr3_aa: CASRKQRGTDTQYF
cdr3_nt: TGTGCCAGCAGGAAACAGAGGGGGACAGATACGCAGTATTTT

v_call: TRBV5-1
j_call: TRBJ2-6
clone_size: few
d_call: NA
cdr3_aa: CASSSTRGLVPGANVLTF
cdr3_nt: TGCGCCAGCAGCTCGACAAGGGGTTTGGTGCCCGGGGCCAACGTCCTGACTTTC

v_call: TRBV7-2
j_call: TRBJ2-3
clone_size: NA
d_call: NA
cdr3_aa: CASSPEGGFRYF
cdr3_nt: TGTGCCAGCAGTCCAGAGGGCGGTTTTAGGTATTTT

v_call: TRBV25-1
j_call: TRBJ1-4
clone_size: NA
d_call: TRBD1
cdr3_aa: CASSRGQGGYELFF
cdr3_nt: TGTGCCAGCAGTCGCGGACAGGGCGGTTATGAACTGTTTTTT

v_call: TRBV25-1
j_call: TRBJ2-3
clone_size: many
d_call: TRBD2
cdr3_aa: CASSEDLAGGTDTQYF
cdr3_nt: TGTGCCAGCAGTGAGGACCTAGCGGGGGGGACGGATACGCAGTATTTT

v_call: TRBV4-1
j_call: TRBJ2-7
clone_size: many
d_call: NA
cdr3_aa: CASSYSPYYEQYF
cdr3_nt: TGCGCCAGCAGTTATAGCCCTTACTACGAGCAGTACTTC

v_call: TRBV7-8
j_call: TRBJ2-7
clone_size: NA
d_call: NA
cdr3_aa: CASIDRSSHEQYF
cdr3_nt: TGTGCCAGCATCGACAGGAGTTCCCACGAGCAGTACTTC

v_call: TRBV4-1
j_call: TRBJ2-1
clone_size: few
d_call: NA
cdr3_aa: CASSQGGGAAYNEQFF
cdr3_nt: TGCGCCAGCAGCCAAGGAGGAGGGGCCGCCTACAATGAGCAGTTCTTC

v_call: TRBV11-2
j_call: TRBJ2-1
clone_size: few
d_call: NA
cdr3_aa: CASSPSPSSYNEQFF
cdr3_nt: TGTGCCAGCAGTCCATCGCCCAGCTCCTACAATGAGCAGTTCTTC

v_call: TRBV19
j_call: TRBJ1-2
clone_size: few
d_call: TRBD1
cdr3_aa: CASRDRSANYGYTF
cdr3_nt: TGTGCCAGTAGGGACAGGTCAGCGAACTATGGCTACACCTTC

v_call: TRBV5-1
j_call: TRBJ1-2
clone_size: NA
d_call: NA
cdr3_aa: CASSLVVPGSGYTF
cdr3_nt: TGCGCCAGCAGCTTGGTGGTGCCAGGGTCTGGCTACACCTTC

v_call: TRBV11-2
j_call: TRBJ2-3
clone_size: NA
d_call: TRBD1
cdr3_aa: CASSPGQGLVDTQYF
cdr3_nt: TGTGCCAGCAGCCCTGGACAGGGGTTGGTAGATACGCAGTATTTT

v_call: TRBV2
j_call: TRBJ2-2
clone_size: NA
d_call: NA
cdr3_aa: CASMGPGANTGELFF
cdr3_nt: TGTGCCAGCATGGGGCCAGGGGCGAACACCGGGGAGCTGTTTTTT

v_call: TRBV2
j_call: TRBJ2-3
clone_size: NA
d_call: TRBD2
cdr3_aa: CASTPPGSGRGRGGTDTQYF
cdr3_nt: TGTGCCAGCACCCCTCCCGGCTCAGGTCGGGGGAGGGGCGGCACAGATACGCAGTATTTT

v_call: TRBV27
j_call: TRBJ1-4
clone_size: few
d_call: TRBD1
cdr3_aa: CASSSGGAEEKLFF
cdr3_nt: TGTGCCAGCAGTTCAGGGGGCGCCGAGGAAAAACTGTTTTTT

v_call: TRBV5-1
j_call: TRBJ2-6
clone_size: few
d_call: NA
cdr3_aa: CASSPQGTGANVLTF
cdr3_nt: TGCGCCAGCAGCCCGCAGGGTACTGGGGCCAACGTCCTGACTTTC

v_call: TRBV29-1
j_call: TRBJ2-2
clone_size: few
d_call: TRBD2
cdr3_aa: CSVGWGLAGSGELFF
cdr3_nt: TGCAGCGTGGGGTGGGGACTAGCTGGTTCCGGGGAGCTGTTTTTT

v_call: TRBV30
j_call: TRBJ2-5
clone_size: NA
d_call: TRBD1
cdr3_aa: CACSKSTRGLGETQYF
cdr3_nt: TGTGCCTGTTCCAAAAGTACCAGGGGGCTTGGCGAGACCCAGTACTTC

v_call: TRBV11-2
j_call: TRBJ1-1
clone_size: NA
d_call: NA
cdr3_aa: CASSFNRGNTEAFF
cdr3_nt: TGTGCCAGCAGCTTCAATAGGGGGAACACTGAAGCTTTCTTT

v_call: TRBV11-1
j_call: TRBJ2-5
clone_size: few
d_call: NA
cdr3_aa: CASSLESGGFGTQYF
cdr3_nt: TGTGCCAGCAGCTTAGAGAGCGGAGGCTTCGGGACCCAGTACTTC

v_call: TRBV30
j_call: TRBJ1-2
clone_size: few
d_call: NA
cdr3_aa: CAWTQADRLSGYTF
cdr3_nt: TGTGCCTGGACCCAAGCCGACAGGCTTTCCGGCTACACCTTC

v_call: TRBV29-1
j_call: TRBJ1-5
clone_size: few
d_call: TRBD1
cdr3_aa: CSASAGGRGQPQHF
cdr3_nt: TGCAGCGCATCGGCAGGGGGCCGGGGTCAGCCCCAGCATTTT

v_call: TRBV15
j_call: TRBJ1-4
clone_size: NA
d_call: TRBD1
cdr3_aa: CATSRVQGQANEKLFF
cdr3_nt: TGTGCCACCAGCAGAGTACAGGGGCAGGCTAATGAAAAACTGTTTTTT

v_call: TRBV5-1
j_call: TRBJ1-1
clone_size: NA
d_call: NA
cdr3_aa: CASSLLAQNTEAFF
cdr3_nt: TGCGCCAGCAGCTTGTTGGCACAGAACACTGAAGCTTTCTTT

v_call: TRBV11-2
j_call: TRBJ2-7
clone_size: NA
d_call: TRBD2
cdr3_aa: CASSFSLTSGGRSYEQYF
cdr3_nt: TGTGCCAGCAGCTTTTCTCTTACTAGCGGGGGGAGGTCCTACGAGCAGTACTTC

v_call: TRBV18
j_call: TRBJ2-3
clone_size: NA
d_call: TRBD2
cdr3_aa: CASSPRYPGGQDTQYF
cdr3_nt: TGTGCCAGCTCACCACGGTACCCGGGGGGGCAAGATACGCAGTATTTT

v_call: TRBV30
j_call: TRBJ2-5
clone_size: few
d_call: NA
cdr3_aa: CAWSRNVGGETQYF
cdr3_nt: TGTGCCTGGAGTAGAAACGTCGGTGGAGAGACCCAGTACTTC

v_call: TRBV2
j_call: TRBJ1-5
clone_size: few
d_call: TRBD1
cdr3_aa: CASTFTGGRGQPQHF
cdr3_nt: TGTGCCAGCACCTTTACAGGGGGTCGGGGTCAGCCCCAGCATTTT

v_call: TRBV30
j_call: TRBJ2-7
clone_size: NA
d_call: NA
cdr3_aa: CAWSASPGAEQYF
cdr3_nt: TGTGCCTGGAGTGCTTCCCCAGGGGCCGAGCAGTACTTC

v_call: TRBV19
j_call: TRBJ1-3
clone_size: NA
d_call: NA
cdr3_aa: CASSDSSGNTIYF
cdr3_nt: TGTGCCAGTAGCGACAGCTCTGGAAACACCATATATTTT

v_call: TRBV29-1
j_call: TRBJ1-3
clone_size: few
d_call: TRBD1
cdr3_aa: CSVRVSTGNRRNTIYF
cdr3_nt: TGCAGCGTTCGGGTTTCGACAGGGAACAGGAGAAACACCATATATTTT

v_call: TRBV4-2
j_call: TRBJ2-5
clone_size: few
d_call: TRBD2
cdr3_aa: CASTPGPAGGLGQETQYF
cdr3_nt: TGTGCCAGCACCCCGGGCCCAGCGGGGGGGCTGGGCCAAGAGACCCAGTACTTC

v_call: TRBV30
j_call: TRBJ1-1
clone_size: NA
d_call: NA
cdr3_aa: CASFRLRNTEAFF
cdr3_nt: TGTGCCTCTTTTCGTTTGAGGAACACTGAAGCTTTCTTT

v_call: TRBV5-4
j_call: TRBJ1-2
clone_size: few
d_call: NA
cdr3_aa: CASRQRGVNYGYTF
cdr3_nt: TGTGCCAGCAGGCAAAGAGGCGTGAACTATGGCTACACCTTC

v_call: TRBV9
j_call: TRBJ1-2
clone_size: few
d_call: TRBD1
cdr3_aa: CASSQGGGTGYGYTF
cdr3_nt: TGTGCCAGCAGCCAAGGAGGGGGGACAGGCTATGGCTACACCTTC

v_call: TRBV7-2
j_call: TRBJ2-2
clone_size: few
d_call: TRBD1
cdr3_aa: CASSLQGAVGELFF
cdr3_nt: TGTGCCAGCAGCCTACAGGGGGCTGTCGGGGAGCTGTTTTTT

v_call: TRBV19
j_call: TRBJ2-1
clone_size: few
d_call: TRBD2
cdr3_aa: CASSVGGGSYNEQFF
cdr3_nt: TGTGCCAGTAGTGTGGGCGGGGGCTCCTACAATGAGCAGTTCTTC

v_call: TRBV11-3
j_call: TRBJ2-1
clone_size: NA
d_call: NA
cdr3_aa: CASSSDKPGEQFF
cdr3_nt: TGTGCCAGCAGCTCCGACAAACCTGGGGAGCAGTTCTTC

v_call: TRBV7-2
j_call: TRBJ2-1
clone_size: many
d_call: TRBD2
cdr3_aa: CASSPHQAGPSYNEQFF
cdr3_nt: TGTGCCAGCAGCCCTCATCAAGCGGGGCCCTCCTACAATGAGCAGTTCTTC

v_call: TRBV7-2
j_call: TRBJ2-1
clone_size: NA
d_call: NA
cdr3_aa: CASSFSSNEQFF
cdr3_nt: TGTGCCAGCAGCTTTTCTTCCAATGAGCAGTTCTTC

v_call: TRBV12-5
j_call: TRBJ2-1
clone_size: few
d_call: TRBD2
cdr3_aa: CASVKAGMKSYNEQFF
cdr3_nt: TGTGCTAGTGTCAAAGCGGGGATGAAATCCTACAATGAGCAGTTCTTC

v_call: TRBV5-1
j_call: TRBJ2-1
clone_size: few
d_call: NA
cdr3_aa: CASSSQGRLGNEQFF
cdr3_nt: TGCGCCAGCAGCTCACAGGGCCGCCTGGGCAATGAGCAGTTCTTC

v_call: TRBV5-1
j_call: TRBJ2-3
clone_size: NA
d_call: TRBD2
cdr3_aa: CASSLSGLDTDTQYF
cdr3_nt: TGCGCCAGCAGCTTGTCGGGACTAGACACAGATACGCAGTATTTT

v_call: TRBV18
j_call: TRBJ2-1
clone_size: NA
d_call: TRBD2
cdr3_aa: CASSPRATGGNEQFF
cdr3_nt: TGTGCCAGCTCGCCCCGGGCTACCGGGGGGAATGAGCAGTTCTTC

v_call: TRBV7-8
j_call: TRBJ2-3
clone_size: NA
d_call: TRBD1
cdr3_aa: CASSATGGAQYF
cdr3_nt: TGTGCCAGCAGCGCTACAGGGGGCGCACAGTATTTT

v_call: TRBV5-1
j_call: TRBJ1-2
clone_size: NA
d_call: NA
cdr3_aa: CASSLGQNGYTF
cdr3_nt: TGCGCCAGCAGCTTGGGCCAGAATGGCTACACCTTC

v_call: TRBV6-5
j_call: TRBJ2-7
clone_size: NA
d_call: NA
cdr3_aa: CASSPPGIEQYF
cdr3_nt: TGTGCCAGCAGTCCCCCAGGGATCGAGCAGTACTTC